This TCR beta chain appears in the sequencing data of a study of T-cell memory formation after mild COVID-19 (TCRdb year 2021). In the study overall: TCR sequence clusters from the two donors were largely donor specific. Two young, previously healthy adult volunteers made up the cohort, one male and one female. In a couple of donors, T-cell clones that expanded and contracted after mild COVID-19 were followed by sequencing TCRalpha and TCRbeta repertoires longitudinally. The paper as a whole reports these results and caveats: The study included only a couple of mild cases, and larger cohorts that include severe cases with pre-infection samples were judged to be necessary. Whether the second-wave clones peaking on day 37 were SARS-CoV-2 specific was not confirmed. Some responding clones were detected in pre-infection memory, which suggested that pre-existing cross-reactive memory T cells had joined the SARS-CoV-2 response. Clones that contracted from day 15 to 85 showed balanced CD4/CD8 phenotypes, whereas a second wave of clones that expanded from day 15 to 37 leaned towards CD4+. Contracting CD4+ clones turned up mainly in the CM and EM memory subsets, whereas EMRA was where CD8+ clones were enriched.

Data came from an Illumina NovaSeq 6000. Using 5'RACE with constant-segment primers, TCRalpha and TCRbeta cDNA libraries were constructed, with sample barcodes and unique molecular identifiers added in the process. RNA was extracted from every sample with Trizol reagent. Library amplification was performed in two PCR steps, and a second sample barcode and Illumina TruSeq adapters were introduced in the second step. The libraries were sequenced on an Illumina NovaSeq using 2 x 150 bp paired-end reads. As for the original processing: With migec v1.2.7, reads were demultiplexed and then collapsed into UMI-guided consensus sequences. With mixcr v2.1.11, UMI consensuses were aligned to TRA and TRB V and J templates and assembled into clonotypes. Expanded or contracted clonotypes were those called significant by both edgeR and NoisET, with noise models trained on biological replicates. For edgeR calls, a false discovery rate-adjusted p below 0.01 and a log2 fold-change threshold of 1 were applied. As an exploratory analysis of dynamics, max-normalized trajectories of the 1000 most abundant clonotypes were examined by PCA with hierarchical clustering. Separately sequenced CD4+ and CD8+ repertoires were used to assign a CD4 or CD8 phenotype to each responding clone. TCRdb reprocessed the public reads (quality trimming at Q25 with fastp, clone calling with MiXCR) and kept in-frame beta chains. Identical CDR3 protein sequences are pooled into one entry, listed with their most common genes and DNA. The V and J calls and clone size are TCRdb's, not the authors'. For this sample the table gives roughly 80,000 distinct CDR3 sequences, of which around 14% were detected only once. Roughly 30% of the sample rests with the top ten.

PBMCs were isolated by Ficoll-Paque density gradient centrifugation. A remark on this clonotype: No cognate antigen has been identified for it. Base qualities are missing; no much larger clone stands one base away.

CDR1 and CDR2 (SGHRS, YFSETQ) derive from the germline V gene. The CDR3 covers 15 residues, taking in both the cysteine and the phenylalanine. The sequence is cut down to CDR3 DNA, 45 bases in frame from base 1. Cut back by 2 bases and 0 bases, the V and J ends lie 9 bases apart. Sequencing used PBMCs or a T cell subset sorted from them (not recorded which). The clonotype comes from an adult woman who had mild COVID-19 (a few samples of this study predate the infection). The sample titles of this study are shuffled in the database, so cell type and time point are left out; the donor was told from shared clones. The receptor chain draws on TRBV5-1 and TRBJ1-5; the D gene assignment is ambiguous. CDR3 region: CASSLGRDSNQPQHF. The DNA sequence is TGCGCCAGCAGCTTAGGACGGGATAGCAATCAGCCCCAGCATTTT.